The rows below give T cell receptor beta chains drawn from one sample of a study of Graves' ophthalmopathy and Graves' hyperthyroidism. In TCRdb, the multiplex PCR reads were re-called with MiXCR into one record per CDR3 protein. The profile shows roughly 1.1 million distinct CDR3 sequences, approximately 35% of them singletons. Sequencing was performed on peripheral blood or thyroid tissue (not recorded which). The receptors originated from an adult man with Graves' hyperthyroidism. The CDR3 runs from the conserved cysteine through the conserved F or W. Fields, in order: clone size, D gene, J gene, V gene, CDR3 protein, CDR3 DNA. A D gene is named only where the DNA matches it firmly. Where a row states a size, it is once, few, many or the class of an expanded clone; other rows omit it.

clone size: NA
D gene: NA
J gene: TRBJ2-5
V gene: TRBV20-1
CDR3 protein: CSAGDRGTQYF
CDR3 DNA: TGCAGTGCCGGGGACCGAGGGACCCAGTACTTC

clone size: NA
D gene: TRBD1
J gene: TRBJ2-5
V gene: TRBV11-1
CDR3 protein: CASSTPRQGQETQYF
CDR3 DNA: TGTGCCAGCAGCACCCCCCGACAGGGCCAAGAGACCCAGTACTTC

clone size: many
D gene: NA
J gene: TRBJ1-1
V gene: TRBV29-1
CDR3 protein: CSVVGGAEAFF
CDR3 DNA: TGCAGCGTTGTGGGGGGGGCTGAAGCTTTCTTT

clone size: NA
D gene: TRBD2
J gene: TRBJ2-7
V gene: TRBV19
CDR3 protein: CASRSSGGIPYEQYF
CDR3 DNA: TGTGCCAGTAGATCTTCCGGGGGGATTCCCTACGAGCAGTACTTC

clone size: many
D gene: NA
J gene: TRBJ1-5
V gene: TRBV7-9
CDR3 protein: CASSFSRDPKKNQPQHF
CDR3 DNA: TGTGCCAGCAGCTTTTCCCGGGACCCAAAAAAGAATCAGCCCCAGCATTTT

clone size: NA
D gene: NA
J gene: TRBJ1-1
V gene: TRBV5-6
CDR3 protein: CASSPTATLNTEAFF
CDR3 DNA: TGTGCCAGCAGCCCAACCGCCACCCTGAACACTGAAGCTTTCTTT

clone size: many
D gene: NA
J gene: TRBJ2-2
V gene: TRBV6-5
CDR3 protein: CASRTQGLNTGELFF
CDR3 DNA: TGTGCCAGCAGGACACAAGGCCTAAACACCGGGGAGCTGTTTTTT

clone size: once
D gene: NA
J gene: TRBJ1-2
V gene: TRBV12-3/TRBV12-4
CDR3 protein: CASSGASEQAAF
CDR3 DNA: TGTGCCAGCAGCGGAGCTTCGGAACAGGCCGCCTTC

clone size: NA
D gene: NA
J gene: TRBJ2-7
V gene: TRBV6-1
CDR3 protein: CASRQGPARLSYEQYF
CDR3 DNA: TGTGCCAGCAGGCAGGGGCCCGCCCGTCTTTCCTACGAGCAGTACTTC

clone size: many
D gene: NA
J gene: TRBJ1-6
V gene: TRBV11-1
CDR3 protein: CASSNDGTGGSNSPLHF
CDR3 DNA: TGTGCCAGCAGCAATGATGGGACCGGAGGTAGTAATTCACCCCTCCACTTT

clone size: NA
D gene: NA
J gene: TRBJ1-5
V gene: TRBV27
CDR3 protein: CASREAPSNQPQHF
CDR3 DNA: TGTGCCAGCAGGGAGGCCCCAAGTAATCAGCCCCAGCATTTT

clone size: NA
D gene: NA
J gene: TRBJ2-3
V gene: TRBV7-9
CDR3 protein: CASSFPTGFTDTQYF
CDR3 DNA: TGTGCCAGCAGCTTCCCGACAGGCTTCACAGATACGCAGTATTTT

clone size: few
D gene: TRBD2
J gene: TRBJ2-7
V gene: TRBV12-3/TRBV12-4
CDR3 protein: CASSRTSGSHEQYF
CDR3 DNA: TGTGCCAGCAGCCGGACTAGCGGGAGCCACGAGCAGTACTTC

clone size: NA
D gene: TRBD1
J gene: TRBJ2-2
V gene: TRBV5-5
CDR3 protein: CASSPTGTGDTGELFF
CDR3 DNA: TGTGCCAGCAGCCCGACCGGGACAGGGGACACCGGGGAGCTGTTTTTT

clone size: many
D gene: TRBD1
J gene: TRBJ1-1
V gene: TRBV19
CDR3 protein: CASSMGQQNTEAFF
CDR3 DNA: TGTGCCAGTAGTATGGGACAGCAGAACACTGAAGCTTTCTTT

clone size: NA
D gene: NA
J gene: TRBJ1-6
V gene: TRBV19
CDR3 protein: CASSAQGQQNSPLHF
CDR3 DNA: TGTGCCAGTAGTGCCCAAGGACAGCAGAATTCACCCCTCCACTTT

clone size: NA
D gene: NA
J gene: TRBJ2-7
V gene: TRBV11-2
CDR3 protein: CASSLGVGVRGEQYF
CDR3 DNA: TGTGCCAGCAGCTTGGGGGTGGGGGTTAGGGGCGAGCAGTACTTC

clone size: many
D gene: TRBD1
J gene: TRBJ1-5
V gene: TRBV10-3
CDR3 protein: CATGRDSSNQPQHF
CDR3 DNA: TGTGCCACGGGGCGGGACAGTTCAAATCAGCCCCAGCATTTT

clone size: few
D gene: TRBD1
J gene: TRBJ1-4
V gene: TRBV3-1
CDR3 protein: CASSRQQGFDEKLFF
CDR3 DNA: TGTGCCAGCAGCCGGCAACAGGGGTTTGATGAAAAACTGTTTTTT

clone size: many
D gene: NA
J gene: TRBJ1-1
V gene: TRBV6-1
CDR3 protein: CASSGGRANTEAFF
CDR3 DNA: TGTGCCAGCAGTGGGGGTAGAGCGAACACTGAAGCTTTCTTT

clone size: NA
D gene: NA
J gene: TRBJ1-1
V gene: TRBV10-3
CDR3 protein: CAISPGDMNTEAFF
CDR3 DNA: TGTGCCATCAGCCCCGGGGACATGAACACTGAAGCTTTCTTT

clone size: NA
D gene: NA
J gene: TRBJ2-7
V gene: TRBV10-2
CDR3 protein: CASSGTTRDYEQYF
CDR3 DNA: TGCGCCAGCAGTGGTACGACCAGGGACTACGAGCAGTACTTC

clone size: NA
D gene: NA
J gene: TRBJ2-5
V gene: TRBV6-6
CDR3 protein: CASRADSLQETQYF
CDR3 DNA: TGTGCCAGCAGAGCCGACAGTCTCCAAGAGACCCAGTACTTC

clone size: NA
D gene: NA
J gene: TRBJ2-7
V gene: TRBV29-1
CDR3 protein: CSWGATVSYEQYF
CDR3 DNA: TGCAGCTGGGGAGCGACAGTCTCCTACGAGCAGTACTTC

clone size: NA
D gene: NA
J gene: TRBJ2-7
V gene: TRBV10-3
CDR3 protein: CAIKKTQGGYEQYF
CDR3 DNA: TGTGCCATCAAGAAAACACAGGGAGGGTACGAGCAGTACTTC

clone size: NA
D gene: NA
J gene: TRBJ1-1
V gene: TRBV10-3
CDR3 protein: CAISLGRNTEAFF
CDR3 DNA: TGTGCCATCAGTTTGGGACGCAACACTGAAGCTTTCTTT

clone size: NA
D gene: NA
J gene: TRBJ2-5
V gene: TRBV19
CDR3 protein: CASSIGTRDQPQYF
CDR3 DNA: TGTGCCAGTAGTATTGGGACACGGGATCAGCCCCAGTACTTC

clone size: NA
D gene: TRBD2
J gene: TRBJ2-2
V gene: TRBV2
CDR3 protein: CASSGRPGGTGELFF
CDR3 DNA: TGTGCCAGCAGTGGGAGGCCGGGGGGCACCGGGGAGCTGTTTTTT

clone size: many
D gene: NA
J gene: TRBJ2-7
V gene: TRBV7-8
CDR3 protein: CASSRWRQPTSYEQYF
CDR3 DNA: TGTGCCAGCAGCCGGTGGAGGCAACCCACCTCCTACGAGCAGTACTTC

clone size: many
D gene: NA
J gene: TRBJ1-2
V gene: TRBV7-8
CDR3 protein: CASSSGLGQAGDYGYTF
CDR3 DNA: TGTGCCAGCAGCTCAGGGCTAGGGCAGGCTGGAGACTATGGCTACACCTTC

clone size: few
D gene: NA
J gene: TRBJ1-1
V gene: TRBV29-1
CDR3 protein: CSVGGIATEAFF
CDR3 DNA: TGCAGCGTTGGGGGGATCGCCACTGAAGCTTTCTTT

clone size: many
D gene: TRBD1
J gene: TRBJ1-2
V gene: TRBV14
CDR3 protein: CASSAQQGTYGYTF
CDR3 DNA: TGTGCCAGCAGCGCTCAACAGGGGACCTATGGCTACACCTTC

clone size: NA
D gene: NA
J gene: TRBJ1-6
V gene: TRBV4-1
CDR3 protein: CASSQDRSRGQNSPLHF
CDR3 DNA: TGCGCCAGCAGCCAAGATAGGTCGCGGGGGCAAAATTCACCCCTCCACTTT

clone size: many
D gene: NA
J gene: TRBJ1-6
V gene: TRBV7-7
CDR3 protein: CASRPFPVQGRNSPLHF
CDR3 DNA: TGTGCCAGCAGGCCATTCCCGGTGCAGGGACGCAATTCACCCCTCCACTTT

clone size: NA
D gene: NA
J gene: TRBJ2-3
V gene: TRBV10-3
CDR3 protein: CAIRPDADTQYF
CDR3 DNA: TGTGCCATCAGGCCAGACGCAGATACGCAGTATTTT

clone size: many
D gene: NA
J gene: TRBJ2-7
V gene: TRBV20-1
CDR3 protein: CSARGPLRRVREHEQYF
CDR3 DNA: TGCAGTGCTAGAGGCCCCCTCCGAAGGGTTCGGGAGCACGAGCAGTACTTC

clone size: NA
D gene: NA
J gene: TRBJ2-7
V gene: TRBV12-3/TRBV12-4
CDR3 protein: CASSYYRVESYEQYF
CDR3 DNA: TGTGCCAGCAGTTACTACAGGGTGGAATCCTACGAGCAGTACTTC

clone size: NA
D gene: TRBD1
J gene: TRBJ1-2
V gene: TRBV10-2
CDR3 protein: CASSASQGQGSNYGYTF
CDR3 DNA: TGCGCCAGCAGTGCAAGCCAAGGACAGGGTAGTAACTATGGCTACACCTTC

clone size: many
D gene: NA
J gene: TRBJ1-5
V gene: TRBV7-2
CDR3 protein: CASSFPGPNQPQHF
CDR3 DNA: TGTGCCAGCAGCTTTCCGGGACCTAATCAGCCCCAGCATTTT

clone size: NA
D gene: TRBD2
J gene: TRBJ2-7
V gene: TRBV29-1
CDR3 protein: CSLVMREVAYEQYF
CDR3 DNA: TGCAGCTTAGTGATGCGGGAGGTGGCCTACGAGCAGTACTTC

clone size: few
D gene: NA
J gene: TRBJ2-7
V gene: TRBV10-2
CDR3 protein: CASSDWPLGTYEQYF
CDR3 DNA: TGTGCCAGCAGTGACTGGCCTCTCGGGACCTACGAGCAGTACTTC

clone size: NA
D gene: NA
J gene: TRBJ2-7
V gene: TRBV6-2/TRBV6-3
CDR3 protein: CASNGGRYYEQYF
CDR3 DNA: TGTGCCAGCAACGGGGGGCGTTACTACGAGCAGTACTTC

clone size: many
D gene: TRBD1
J gene: TRBJ2-5
V gene: TRBV12-3/TRBV12-4
CDR3 protein: CASSPLDRGETQYF
CDR3 DNA: TGTGCCAGCAGTCCCCTAGACAGGGGAGAGACCCAGTACTTC

clone size: few
D gene: NA
J gene: TRBJ1-2
V gene: TRBV19
CDR3 protein: CASSIEAGSYGYTF
CDR3 DNA: TGTGCCAGTAGTATAGAGGCCGGGTCTTACGGCTACACCTTC

clone size: NA
D gene: TRBD1
J gene: TRBJ1-2
V gene: TRBV29-1
CDR3 protein: CSARTGDIDGYTF
CDR3 DNA: TGCAGCGCCCGGACAGGGGATATAGATGGCTACACCTTC

clone size: few
D gene: NA
J gene: TRBJ2-7
V gene: TRBV7-2
CDR3 protein: CASSLLAGRAYEQYF
CDR3 DNA: TGTGCCAGCAGCTTACTTGCAGGGCGGGCCTACGAGCAGTACTTC

clone size: many
D gene: NA
J gene: TRBJ2-5
V gene: TRBV25-1
CDR3 protein: CASRGHPDMETQYF
CDR3 DNA: TGTGCCAGCAGGGGACACCCGGACATGGAGACCCAGTACTTC

clone size: many
D gene: NA
J gene: TRBJ2-5
V gene: TRBV7-8
CDR3 protein: CASSWRETQYF
CDR3 DNA: TGTGCCAGCAGTTGGCGGGAGACCCAGTACTTC

clone size: NA
D gene: TRBD1
J gene: TRBJ1-2
V gene: TRBV5-1
CDR3 protein: CASGPGTGDYGYTF
CDR3 DNA: TGCGCCAGCGGCCCCGGGACAGGGGACTATGGCTACACCTTC

clone size: NA
D gene: NA
J gene: TRBJ1-5
V gene: TRBV15
CDR3 protein: CATSRPGAEGRQPQHF
CDR3 DNA: TGTGCCACCAGCAGGCCGGGAGCCGAGGGTAGGCAGCCCCAGCATTTT

clone size: NA
D gene: NA
J gene: TRBJ1-2
V gene: TRBV2
CDR3 protein: CASSALGVGPHYGYTF
CDR3 DNA: TGTGCCAGCAGTGCGCTTGGGGTTGGCCCCCACTATGGCTACACCTTC

clone size: once
D gene: NA
J gene: TRBJ2-7
V gene: TRBV5-1
CDR3 protein: CASSLAAGQSYEQYF
CDR3 DNA: TGCGCCAGCAGCTTGGCGGCAGGACAATCCTACGAGCAGTACTTC

clone size: NA
D gene: NA
J gene: TRBJ2-5
V gene: TRBV6-5
CDR3 protein: CASSGTWEETQYF
CDR3 DNA: TGTGCCAGTTCTGGGACTTGGGAAGAGACCCAGTACTTC